Listed below are T cell receptor beta chains from one sample, sequenced in a study of persistence of HIV-infected CD4 T cells. Using immunoSEQ multiplex PCR, the repertoire was profiled, and TCRdb retains in-frame clones only, with some absent. The table includes fewer than 35,000 clones, about 80% detected once. The antigens of these receptors remain unknown. The specimen comprised CD4+ T cells sorted from PBMCs after roughly 20-hour stimulation, sampled from a patient who received antiretroviral therapy. All receptors come from an adult woman with HIV who was CMV-seropositive. Both conserved end residues are trimmed from each CDR3.

J,V,CDR3
TRBJ2-5,TRBV5-6,ASSPGTSGSQETQY
TRBJ1-1,TRBV7-2,ASSSQPGGGTEAF
TRBJ2-2,TRBV24-1,ATSDPASPNTGELF
TRBJ1-2,TRBV5-6,ASSPGWGLFGYT
TRBJ1-1,TRBV28,ASIGKKRTEAF
TRBJ1-6,TRBV5-6,ASSRYNSPLH
TRBJ1-1,TRBV6-6,ASSRRTGSSAEEAF
TRBJ2-1,TRBV30,AWRQTGSSNEQF
TRBJ2-1,TRBV6-2/TRBV6-3,ASSYLGGGRNEQF
TRBJ1-4,TRBV3-1/TRBV3-2,ASSPRDKGEEKLF
TRBJ1-2,TRBV2,ASAQQGTSFGYT
TRBJ2-7,TRBV5-1,ASSRGLAGGLYYEQY
TRBJ1-3,TRBV2,ASRGTGPGNTIY
TRBJ1-1,TRBV24-1,ATSTLDGPMNTEAF